The text below deals with one T cell receptor (beta chain). Its antigen is unidentified. This sample was taken from a study of shared clonotypes between healthy human individuals. Study-level results: Among a handful of donors, approximately 5% of naive CD4 clonotypes were found in common.

Sequencing was at deep level. Sequencing used immunoSEQ multiplex PCR; TCRdb keeps in-frame clones, though not all of them. Here the sample spans over 2,000,000 clones, 93% being singletons. The naive CD8 subset, CD45RO-negative cells positively selected for CCR7, excluded terminally differentiated effector memory CD45RA+ cells. V was shortened by 5 bases and J by 2 bases, with 20 bases between the two germline ends. CDR1 SGHTA and CDR2 FQGTGA come from the germline V gene. CDR3 length equals 17 residues. Sequenced input: naive CD8+ T cells from PBMCs. The origin of this receptor is a man younger than 35 in good health. Some clones in this sample may be carry-over from other donors' samples. The chain links TRBV7-3 to TRBJ2-3; TRBD1 is a possible D gene (6 bases). The CDR3 DNA reads TGTGCCAGCAGCCAACCATCGGACAGAACCTTCACAGATACGCAGTATTTT. Translation gives CASSQPSDRTFTDTQYF.